This is a list of T cell receptor beta chains from one sample in a study of T cells in Graves' hyperthyroidism and ophthalmopathy. TCRdb independently ran MiXCR on the multiplex PCR reads; one entry per CDR3 protein. The table has hundreds of thousands of distinct CDR3 sequences, more than 15% seen once; the top ten hold about 3.5%. Sequences were obtained from blood. These receptors were obtained from a woman between 40 and 50 years old with Graves' ophthalmopathy. Each CDR3 is given with its conserved first and last residue. Fields, in order: D gene, clone size, J gene, V gene, CDR3 DNA, CDR3 protein. A D gene is named only where the DNA matches it firmly. Clone sizes are given selectively: once, few, many, or a class where the clone is expanded.

-,many,TRBJ1-4,TRBV2,TGTGCCAGCAGTGAAGGCCCCTCTCGCAGGGCTGGTGAAAAACTGTTTTTT,CASSEGPSRRAGEKLFF
-,few,TRBJ1-1,TRBV19,TGTGCCAGTAGTATGGTCCCCGGGACCACTGAAGCTTTCTTT,CASSMVPGTTEAFF
-,few,TRBJ2-3,TRBV7-2,TGTGCCAGCAGCTCCTCCCGAGGGGGGGATACGCAGTATTTT,CASSSSRGGDTQYF
-,-,TRBJ2-1,TRBV5-5,TGTGCCAGCATAGTGTCCGAAAACTACAATGAGCAGTTCTTC,CASIVSENYNEQFF
-,few,TRBJ1-4,TRBV9,TGTGCCAGCAGCGCCACCGGAAGCCCTAATGAAAAACTGTTTTTT,CASSATGSPNEKLFF
-,-,TRBJ2-3,TRBV19,TGTGCCAGTAGCCACCCCCCAATGGGCCCAGATACGCAGTATTTT,CASSHPPMGPDTQYF
-,-,TRBJ1-3,TRBV30,TGTGCCTGGAGTAAACCCCCGAGCTCTGGAAACACCATATATTTT,CAWSKPPSSGNTIYF
-,many,TRBJ2-3,TRBV6-1,TGTGCCAGCAGTTATATAGGGAAGACAGATACGCAGTATTTT,CASSYIGKTDTQYF
-,many,TRBJ2-1,TRBV28,TGTGCCAGCAGTCCCCTCCGGCCGGGGTCCCAGAGCTACAATGAGCAGTTCTTC,CASSPLRPGSQSYNEQFF
-,-,TRBJ2-2,TRBV5-1,TGCGCCAACAGCTGGGACAACACCGGGGAGCTGTTTTTT,CANSWDNTGELFF
TRBD1,-,TRBJ1-1,TRBV12-3/TRBV12-4,TGTGCCAGCAGTCTGACAGGGTACGCTGAAGCTTTCTTT,CASSLTGYAEAFF
-,many,TRBJ2-3,TRBV6-2/TRBV6-3,TGTGCCAGCAACTCGAACCCAGGCGGCAGCACAGATACGCAGTATTTT,CASNSNPGGSTDTQYF
TRBD1,many,TRBJ1-1,TRBV28,TGTGCCAGCAGGCCTCATACAGGGGTTGGCACTGAAGCTTTCTTT,CASRPHTGVGTEAFF
TRBD1,many,TRBJ1-6,TRBV11-2,TGTGCCAGCAGCGCACCACAGGGGGCAACTAATTCACCCCTCCACTTT,CASSAPQGATNSPLHF
TRBD2,many,TRBJ2-3,TRBV11-2,TGTGCCAGCAGCTTCCTAGCGGGGGGGCAAGATACGCAGTATTTT,CASSFLAGGQDTQYF
-,few,TRBJ1-1,TRBV13,TGTGCCAGCAGCTTCGCTACAGGGCTTGAAGCTTTCTTT,CASSFATGLEAFF
-,few,TRBJ1-4,TRBV6-1,TGTGCCAGCAGTGAAGCCGCAACAACTAATGAAAAACTGTTTTTT,CASSEAATTNEKLFF
TRBD2,many,TRBJ2-1,TRBV11-2,TGTGCCAGCAGCCGTAGCGGGAGTAATTACAATGAGCAGTTCTTC,CASSRSGSNYNEQFF
TRBD2,few,TRBJ2-3,TRBV13,TGTGCCAGCAGCCCTAGGACTAGCGAGAGTAGAGATACGCAGTATTTT,CASSPRTSESRDTQYF
-,-,TRBJ1-5,TRBV5-6,TGTGCCAGCAACGCCATAAATCAGCCCCAGCATTTT,CASNAINQPQHF
TRBD2,-,TRBJ2-7,TRBV30,TGTGCCTGGAACCGGGGGGTGCCCCCCTACGAGCAGTACTTC,CAWNRGVPPYEQYF
TRBD1,many,TRBJ2-3,TRBV5-1,TGCGCCAGCAGCTTTTTAGGGGGCGCAGATACGCAGTATTTT,CASSFLGGADTQYF
-,few,TRBJ2-7,TRBV10-3,TGTGCCATCAGCGCTGACCCGGCCATCTACGAGCAGTACTTC,CAISADPAIYEQYF
TRBD1,-,TRBJ2-7,TRBV27,TGTGCCAGCAGGAGTTCCCCCGGGACAGGGAATACCTACGAGCAGTACTTC,CASRSSPGTGNTYEQYF
TRBD2,many,TRBJ2-1,TRBV11-3,TGTGCCAGCAGCTCCCGAGCGGGAGATGAGCAGTTCTTC,CASSSRAGDEQFF
TRBD2,few,TRBJ2-1,TRBV9,TGTGCCAGCAGCCCTTTCTTGACTAGCGGGTACTCCTACAATGAGCAGTTCTTC,CASSPFLTSGYSYNEQFF
TRBD2,few,TRBJ2-3,TRBV12-3/TRBV12-4,TGTGCCAGCAGTTTAATAGCGGGAGGGACAGATACGCAGTATTTT,CASSLIAGGTDTQYF
-,few,TRBJ2-3,TRBV5-6,TGTGCCAGCTCCGAGTGGACTACGGCGGAAACGCAGTATTTT,CASSEWTTAETQYF
-,many,TRBJ2-1,TRBV5-1,TGCGCCAGCAGCTACAATCAGGGAGAGCAGTTCTTC,CASSYNQGEQFF
TRBD1,-,TRBJ2-5,TRBV9,TGTGCCAGCACCATGACAGGGGATTGGGAAGAGACCCAGTACTTC,CASTMTGDWEETQYF
TRBD2,-,TRBJ2-4,TRBV28,TGTGCCAGCAGTACCAGGGACTACAAAATACTTAAAAACATTCAGTACTTC,CASSTRDYKILKNIQYF
-,many,TRBJ2-2,TRBV2,TGTGCCAGCAGCCGACTCGAAGCAGGGGAGCTGTTTTTT,CASSRLEAGELFF
-,many,TRBJ2-3,TRBV3-1,TGTGCCAGCAGCCAAGGTTGGGACACAGATACGCAGTATTTT,CASSQGWDTDTQYF
-,many,TRBJ2-5,TRBV30,TGTGCCTGGACACTGTACCAAGAGACCCAGTACTTC,CAWTLYQETQYF
TRBD2,-,TRBJ2-3,TRBV3-1,TGTGCCAGCAGCCAAGGGAGTAGCGGGGGTGCGCAGTATTTT,CASSQGSSGGAQYF
TRBD1,-,TRBJ1-6,TRBV20-1,TGCAGTGCTAGGCCGGGACAGGGCAATTCACCCCTCCACTTT,CSARPGQGNSPLHF
TRBD1,few,TRBJ2-2,TRBV19,TGTGCCAGTAGTATATTTGGGACAGGGTCCTACACCGGGGAGCTGTTTTTT,CASSIFGTGSYTGELFF
-,many,TRBJ1-1,TRBV28,TGTGCCAGCAGTTCCCCCGGCACCATGAACACTGAAGCTTTCTTT,CASSSPGTMNTEAFF
TRBD2,-,TRBJ2-7,TRBV20-1,TGCAGTGCGACCTCCGGGACTAGCGGGACCACCAGCTCCTACGAGCAGTACTTC,CSATSGTSGTTSSYEQYF
TRBD1,few,TRBJ1-2,TRBV4-1,TGCGCCAGCAGCCAAGCCGGACAGGGGTTGAGCTATGGCTACACCTTC,CASSQAGQGLSYGYTF
-,-,TRBJ1-5,TRBV27,TGTGCCAGCAGTTTACTAGCGGAGAGGGGGCCCCAGCATTTT,CASSLLAERGPQHF
-,-,TRBJ2-4,TRBV7-2,TGTGCCAGCAGCTTAGACCTCGGCTGGCGGGGACTAGCCAAAAACATTCAGTACTTC,CASSLDLGWRGLAKNIQYF
TRBD2,-,TRBJ2-1,TRBV27,TGTGCCAGCAGTGAGCACGGGACTAGTAGGATAGGCACCTACAATGAGCAGTTCTTC,CASSEHGTSRIGTYNEQFF
TRBD1,-,TRBJ2-5,TRBV10-3,TGTGCCATCAGTCCAACAGGGGTGGAGACCCAGTACTTC,CAISPTGVETQYF
TRBD1,few,TRBJ2-7,TRBV7-9,TGTGCCAGCAGCTTATCCGGGACAGGGGACAATGAGCAGTACTTC,CASSLSGTGDNEQYF
TRBD1,-,TRBJ1-5,TRBV14,TGTGCCAGCAGCGACACAGGGGGCGGGCCCCAGCATTTT,CASSDTGGGPQHF
TRBD1,few,TRBJ1-3,TRBV4-1,TGCGCCAGCAGCCAAGAAACGGACAGGGCTGGAAACACCATATATTTT,CASSQETDRAGNTIYF
-,many,TRBJ1-1,TRBV3-1,TGTGCCAGCAGCCAAAAGTACAGCGGGCAGACTGAAGCTTTCTTT,CASSQKYSGQTEAFF
-,many,TRBJ2-5,TRBV6-2/TRBV6-3,TGTGCCAGCAGTTACTCAGGACTTCGCCAGACCCAGTACTTC,CASSYSGLRQTQYF
TRBD1,-,TRBJ1-4,TRBV5-6,TGTGCCAGCAGCTACCTTTCCGGGACAGGGAGTGAAAAACTGTTTTTT,CASSYLSGTGSEKLFF
TRBD1,-,TRBJ2-5,TRBV7-6,TGTGCCAGCAGCTCCAACGTAGGGGGCGGGGAGACCCAGTACTTC,CASSSNVGGGETQYF
-,few,TRBJ2-7,TRBV19,TGTGCCAGTAGTATCGGCCGAGACTACGAGCAGTACTTC,CASSIGRDYEQYF
-,few,TRBJ2-3,TRBV19,TGTGCCAGTAGTACGGGAGAGGGAACAGATACGCAGTATTTT,CASSTGEGTDTQYF
-,few,TRBJ2-2,TRBV20-1,TGCAGTGCTAGAGATGGCTTTGCGGGAACTACCGGGGAGCTGTTTTTT,CSARDGFAGTTGELFF